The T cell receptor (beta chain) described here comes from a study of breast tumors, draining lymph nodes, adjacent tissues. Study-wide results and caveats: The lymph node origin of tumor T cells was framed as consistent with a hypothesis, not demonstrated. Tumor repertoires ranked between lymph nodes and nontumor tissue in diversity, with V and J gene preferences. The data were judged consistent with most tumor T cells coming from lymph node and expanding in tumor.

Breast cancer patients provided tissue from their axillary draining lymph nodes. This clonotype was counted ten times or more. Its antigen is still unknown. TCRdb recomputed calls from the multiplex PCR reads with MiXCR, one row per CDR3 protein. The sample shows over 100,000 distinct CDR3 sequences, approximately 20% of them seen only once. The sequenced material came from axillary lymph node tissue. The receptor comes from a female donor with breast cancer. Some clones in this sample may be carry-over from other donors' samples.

The CDR3: CASSLPIGTSGNNEQFF. CDR3 nucleotides: TGTGCCAGCAGCTTGCCGATCGGGACTAGCGGCAACAATGAGCAGTTCTTC. The gene calls are TRBV7-2 and TRBJ2-1, with 11 nucleotides matching TRBD2. The junction had 9 bases not matched to a gene; V was cut back by 3 bases and J by 5 bases. This CDR3 has 17 residues. The germline V gene encodes CDR1 SGHTA and CDR2 FQGNSA.